This T cell receptor (beta chain) stems from a study of PD-L1 blockade in urothelial cancer. This table comes from immunoSEQ multiplex PCR, and its TCRdb copy is limited to in-frame clones, with some not included. Among roughly 50,000 clones listed, approximately 81% were seen once. Noted time point: pretreatment peripheral blood. The germline V gene has CDR1 MNHEY and CDR2 SVGAGI. The CDR3 runs 14 residues. Unmatched junction bases numbered 7, after V lost 5 bases and J lost 6 bases. This clone was counted between two and nine times. This receptor was obtained from a man between 65 and 85 years old with urothelial cancer. The chain recombines TRBV6-5 with TRBJ1-1; 9 bases map to TRBD1. The sequenced sample was PBMCs, obtained around atezolizumab (anti-PD-L1) treatment. This chain's CDR3 is CASSQQGAIAEAFF. The CDR3 DNA is TGTGCCAGCAGTCAACAGGGGGCTATCGCTGAAGCTTTCTTT.